A single sample is the source of the 13 T cell receptor beta chains below, sequenced in a study of cytomegalovirus exposure and HLA in healthy donors (dated 2017 in TCRdb). The receptor library was made with the immunoSEQ multiplex PCR assay. The multiplex PCR relied on a mix of 60 forward primers for TCR Vbeta segments and 13 reverse primers for TCR Jbeta segments. TCRdb obtained this table from immuneACCESS and retained in-frame rearrangements with V and J assigned. These tables miss some clones; where compared with another copy, unresolved V genes account for less than half of the shortfall, and the remainder is unexplained. The sample contains about 160,000 clones, around 79% of them found a single time. The ten largest make up more than 2.5% of the sample. Material for sequencing was PBMCs. Receptors were obtained from a female donor in good health and CMV-seronegative.

This clone has a single count. The V and J genes are TRBV6-5 and TRBJ2-7, with 12 bases aligning to TRBD1. This CDR3 is built from 14 residues. CDR1 and CDR2 (germline): MNHEY, SVGAGI. The V segment lost 5 bases and the J segment 5 bases; nucleotides outside the gene matches: 4. The CDR3 sequence: CASSRDRGHHEQYF. CDR3 DNA sequence: TGTGCCAGCAGTAGGGACAGGGGGCACCACGAGCAGTACTTC.

The chain couples TRBV4-3 to TRBJ2-5; D is perhaps TRBD2 (6 bases). The J call is in doubt because the DNA end fits TRBJ2-7 better. CDR3 length equals 14 residues. Germline CDR1 reads LGHNA; CDR2 reads YSLEER. The DNA of the CDR3 is TGCGCCAGCAGCCAAGATGTGGGAGGAATCGAGCAGTACTTC. Its translation is CASSQDVGGIEQYF.

The rearrangement uses TRBV11-2 and TRBJ2-7; D is unclear. CDR3 length equals 14 residues. Trimming left V 0 bases short and J 2 bases short, with 8 bases between. In germline, CDR1 is SGHAT, CDR2 FQNNGV. CDR3 in amino acids: CASSLDLSTYEQYF. In DNA form, the CDR3 reads TGTGCCAGCAGCTTAGATCTGAGCACCTACGAGCAGTACTTC.

J is TRBJ2-7 and V is TRBV19; TRBD1 matches 9 bases. Germline CDR1 LNHDA, CDR2 SQIVND (reference sequence). The junction had 12 bases not matched to a gene; V was cut back by 3 bases and J by 6 bases. The CDR3 consists of 16 residues. In DNA, the CDR3 is TGTGCCAGTAGTATGCTCCCGGGACAGGGTAAAGGCGAGCAGTACTTC. Translating it yields CASSMLPGQGKGEQYF.

V usage is TRBV5-4 and J usage is TRBJ2-6; D remains unclear. CDR1 is SGHNT, CDR2 YYREEE, per germline (reference sequence). The CDR3 spans 17 residues. The V gene lost 3 bases and the J gene lost 0 bases, with 13 bases spanning the gap. The CDR3 nucleotides read TGTGCCAGCAGCTATCGCAGTGGAGCCTCTGGGGCCAACGTCCTGACTTTC. It yields the protein CASSYRSGASGANVLTF.

The chain uses TRBV6-6 and TRBJ1-5; 11 bases fit TRBD1. The germline V gene has CDR1 MNHNY and CDR2 SVGAGI (reference sequence). This CDR3 has 15 amino acids. V was clipped by 7 bases and J by 7 bases; unmatched bases: 9. CDR3 sequence: CASNGPRDRGQPQHF. The CDR3 DNA reads TGTGCCAGCAACGGGCCCCGGGACAGGGGGCAGCCCCAGCATTTT.

The chain joins TRBV27 to TRBJ2-3, with 8 nucleotides matching TRBD1. V shed 2 bases, J shed 7 bases, and the junction held 5 bases outside the gene matches. Germline V gene sequence: CDR1 MNHEY, CDR2 SMNVEV (reference sequence). CDR3 size: 14 residues. CDR3 nucleotides: TGTGCCAGCAGTTTAAGGACAGGGCCGAATACGCAGTATTTT. This encodes CASSLRTGPNTQYF.

This clone was found a few times. The chain is built from TRBV6-6 and TRBJ1-6; D is perhaps TRBD1 (5 bases). CDR3 length: 15 amino acids. V dropped 5 bases and J dropped 7 bases, with 15 bases sitting between them. Germline CDR1 MNHNY, CDR2 SVGAGI (reference sequence). As DNA, the CDR3 is TGTGCCAGCAGTAATCAGGGATTCGGGAATTCACCCCTCCACTTT. Its protein is CASSNQGFGNSPLHF.

The rearrangement links TRBV19 to TRBJ2-5; a weak D match, TRBD2 (5 bases). The J call is in doubt because the DNA end fits TRBJ2-7 better. Germline lookup yields CDR1 LNHDA and CDR2 SQIVND (reference sequence). The CDR3 contains 13 residues. Written as DNA, the CDR3 is TGTGCCAGTAGTAAAGGACTGATCTACGAGCAGTACTTC. Its translation is CASSKGLIYEQYF.

The chain combines TRBV5-1 with TRBJ2-3, with 12 bases aligning to TRBD2. Germline-derived CDR1 and CDR2 are SGHRS and YFSETQ. V lost 1 base, J lost 1 base, and 7 bases stayed unmatched. The CDR3 has 18 residues. The CDR3 nucleotides read TGCGCCAGCAGCTTGAGCCTAGCGGGAGGGCGGGGCACAGATACGCAGTATTTT. Protein: CASSLSLAGGRGTDTQYF.

The chain employs TRBV28 and TRBJ2-1, with a weak D call TRBD1 (6 bases). This CDR3 spans 15 amino acids. CDR1 MDHEN and CDR2 SYDVKM come from the germline V gene. V dropped 6 bases and J dropped 4 bases, with 16 bases sitting between them. This CDR3 is CASRTPGARYNEQFF. CDR3 DNA: TGTGCCAGCAGGACGCCAGGGGCCCGTTACAATGAGCAGTTCTTC.

This chain joins TRBV7-9 and TRBJ2-7; 9 bases are a match to TRBD2. This CDR3 comprises 15 residues. Germline values: CDR1 SEHNR, CDR2 FQNEAQ (reference sequence). The trim removed 5 bases at V and 0 bases at J, leaving 5 bases unmatched. The CDR3 DNA is TGTGCCAGCAGCCCTCCGGGACTAGCCTCCTACGAGCAGTACTTC. As protein: CASSPPGLASYEQYF.

V usage is TRBV9 and J usage is TRBJ2-3; D may be TRBD2 (6 bases). V dropped 0 bases and J dropped 5 bases, with 13 bases sitting between them. This CDR3 is 15 amino acids long. The germline gives CDR1 SGDLS, CDR2 YYNGEE. CDR3 residues: CASSVVGSIEDTQYF. The CDR3 DNA reads as TGTGCCAGCAGCGTAGTCGGGAGTATCGAAGATACGCAGTATTTT.